The next 24 T cell receptor beta chains were all read from a single sample in a study of T-cell reconstitution after alpha-beta-depleted transplantation in children. Using unique molecular identifiers, the investigators prepared the TCRbeta library. One entry per CDR3 protein results from TCRdb running MiXCR on the PCR reads. The table records about 610,000 distinct CDR3 sequences, 10% of them present only once. Sequencing was performed on PBMCs from the stem cell graft donor, taken from the stem cell graft. All receptors derive from a human donor who donated a stem cell graft to a child with acute myeloid leukemia.

The chain couples TRBV24-1 to TRBJ2-1; the match to TRBD2 covers 9 bases. The J segment lost 9 bases and the V segment lost 3 bases, leaving 11 bases of the junction unmatched. Germline V gene lookup returns CDR1 KGHDR and CDR2 SFDVKD. There are 16 residues in the CDR3. The CDR3 DNA follows: TGTGCCACCAGTGATCCACAGCGGCGGGAGGGGGTTGAGCAGTTCTTC. Protein: CATSDPQRREGVEQFF.

This clonotype came up a few times. Here the CDR3 omits its conserved ending phenylalanine or tryptophan, so a read error is the likely source. No DNA is shown, since the ends of the CDR3 on it are uncertain; the CDR3 is the one TCRdb lists. The genes are TRBV12-5 and TRBJ2-7. Including both end residues, the CDR3 is 8 amino acids long. Germline V gene lookup returns CDR1 LGHNT and CDR2 FRNRAP. The CDR3 region is CASGSFSS.

This chain's CDR3 is CASVLGARDEQFF. CDR3 sequence (DNA): TGTGCCAGCGTCTTAGGGGCACGCGATGAGCAGTTCTTC. The rearrangement links TRBV12-3 or TRBV12-4 to TRBJ2-1, with a weak D call TRBD1 (5 bases). This CDR3 is built from 13 residues. Trimming cost V 8 bases and J 8 bases, with 16 bases left between them.

This chain joins TRBV28 and TRBJ2-7; 7 positions match TRBD2. Unmatched junction bases numbered 8, after V lost 2 bases and J lost 7 bases. The CDR3 has 14 residues. In germline, CDR1 is MDHEN, CDR2 SYDVKM. The CDR3 nucleotides are TGTGCCAGCAGTTTAGATGTCCGGGGGGAAGAGCAGTACGTC. Amino acids: CASSLDVRGEEQYV.

The chain links TRBV14 to TRBJ1-2, with 7 positions matching TRBD1. This CDR3 is 13 amino acids long. CDR1 SGHDN and CDR2 FVKESK come from the germline V gene. Germline trimming cut 4 bases from V and 8 bases from J; bases unmatched to any gene: 7. Here the CDR3 DNA reads TGTGCCAGCAGCCTCCACTCGACAGGGGGCTACACCTTC. It codes for CASSLHSTGGYTF.

This clonotype occurred many times. One end of the junction is discordant with germline, which a read error may explain. The V gene is TRBV9, the J gene TRBJ2-6; D gene uncertain. Per the germline V gene, CDR1 is SGDLS and CDR2 is YYNGEE. This CDR3 is 15 amino acids long. Here the CDR3 DNA reads TGCGCCAGCAGCGTGGATGGGTCTGGGGCCAACGTCCTGACTTTC. Translated, it gives CASSVDGSGANVLTF.

Only a few counts were recorded for this clonotype. This sequence joins TRBV6-2 or TRBV6-3 and TRBJ2-4; D gene unclear. The CDR3 is 13 residues long. Per the germline V gene, CDR1 is MNHEY and CDR2 is SVGEGT. Trimming cost V 2 bases and J 10 bases, with 12 bases left between them. The CDR3 nucleotides read TGTGCCAGCAGTTACCCGGACCCGGATATTCAGTACTTC. This gives the protein CASSYPDPDIQYF.

Only a few counts were recorded for this clonotype. The chain has TRBV20-1 and TRBJ1-4, with 7 bases matching TRBD1. The length of the CDR3 is 12 residues. V lost 5 bases to trimming and J lost 8 bases; unmatched junction nucleotides: 5. CDR1 DFQATT and CDR2 SNEGSKA come from the germline V gene (reference sequence). CDR3 coding DNA: TGCAGTGCTCCTACAGGGGCCGAAAAACTGTTTTTT. It codes for CSAPTGAEKLFF.

This clonotype showed up just a few times. The CDR3 nucleotides read TGTGCCAGCAGACTAGCGGGGCAAAATGAGCAGTTCTTC. This gives the protein CASRLAGQNEQFF. The chain couples TRBV6-2 or TRBV6-3 to TRBJ2-1, with 10 positions matching TRBD2. Trimming at V came to 6 bases and at J to 7 bases, leaving 3 bases not matched to a gene. CDR1 is MNHEY, CDR2 SVGEGT, per germline. This CDR3 has 13 amino acids.

The V and J genes are TRBV7-2 and TRBJ2-1, with D perhaps matching TRBD2 (6 bases). V was shortened by 5 bases and J by 4 bases, with 12 bases between the two germline ends. Per germline, CDR1 SGHTA and CDR2 FQGNSA. The CDR3 is 14 amino acids. As DNA, the CDR3 is TGTGCCAGCAGCCCAACTCGGGAGTACAATGAGCAGTTCTTC. Translated: CASSPTREYNEQFF.

This clonotype is a singleton in its sample. The gene calls are TRBV10-3 and TRBJ1-1, with D uncertain. The germline gives CDR1 ENHRY, CDR2 SYGVKD. The CDR3 consists of 12 residues. The ends were cut back, 8 bases at V and 7 bases at J, with 14 bases in the middle. The CDR3 region is CAIALEANEAFF. CDR3 sequence (DNA): TGTGCCATCGCGTTGGAGGCTAATGAAGCTTTCTTT.

Of note for this clonotype: This is likely a read error, given that the CDR3 carries no conserved phenylalanine or tryptophan at its end. This chain links TRBV5-1 with TRBJ2-3; the match to TRBD2 covers 10 bases. Germline lookup yields CDR1 SGHRS and CDR2 YFSETQ. The CDR3 totals 16 residues. The J segment lost 5 bases and the V segment lost 3 bases, leaving 9 bases of the junction unmatched. CDR3 sequence: CASSSALAGVVDTQYL. CDR3 DNA sequence: TGCGCCAGCAGCTCCGCCCTAGCGGGAGTTGTAGATACGCAGTATCTT.

This clonotype came up many times. The rearrangement links TRBV25-1 to TRBJ1-4; D is uncertain. Germline lookup yields CDR1 MGHDK and CDR2 SYGVNS. This CDR3 is built from 15 residues. Trimming left V 2 bases short and J 7 bases short, with 14 bases between. CDR3 coding DNA: TGTGCCAGCAGTGAAAGGGCTAACCGGATTGAAAAACTGTTTTTT. Encoded protein: CASSERANRIEKLFF.

This rearrangement joins TRBV5-5 to TRBJ2-3, with D unclear. Trimming shortened V by 2 bases and J by 6 bases, and 13 bases separated the two germline ends. The CDR3 loop spans 14 amino acids. In germline, CDR1 is SGHKS, CDR2 YYEKEE (reference sequence). The CDR3 nucleotides read TGTGCCAGCAGCTTACGCGTAGGCATGGATACGCAGTATTTT. It is translated as CASSLRVGMDTQYF.

This clonotype was seen repeatedly, ten times or more. V is TRBV5-1 and J is TRBJ2-5; possible D gene TRBD1, 6 bases. Trimming took off 2 bases at V and 2 bases at J, with 10 bases between the two ends. The CDR3 is 14 amino acids. Per germline, CDR1 SGHRS and CDR2 YFSETQ. CDR3 in DNA: TGCGCCAGCAGCTTACAGGGTAGTCAAGAGACCCAGTACTTC. Its translation: CASSLQGSQETQYF.

This clonotype came up a few times. The chain employs TRBV15 and TRBJ2-1, with unresolved D. V was shortened by 5 bases and J by 0 bases, with 17 bases between the two germline ends. CDR1 and CDR2 from the germline V gene are LNHNV and YYDKDF (reference sequence). CDR3 length: 17 residues. The CDR3 region has the DNA TGTGCCACCAGCGATCAGAGGCGGATCGGCTCCTACAATGAGCAGTTCTTC. Protein: CATSDQRRIGSYNEQFF.

This rearrangement joins TRBV6-1 to TRBJ1-4, with D hard to call. Germline assignment: CDR1 MNHNS and CDR2 SASEGT. Trimming pared 2 bases from V and 8 bases from J, leaving 15 bases between. This CDR3 comprises 15 residues. The CDR3 reads CASSEWQGRREKLFF. The CDR3, as DNA: TGTGCCAGCAGTGAATGGCAAGGAAGAAGGGAAAAACTGTTTTTT.

This clonotype was seen only a few times. This rearrangement joins TRBV5-1 to TRBJ2-1; tentatively, D is TRBD1 (6 bases). Germline V gives CDR1 SGHRS, CDR2 YFSETQ. The CDR3 has 14 residues. Deletions cut 4 bases from V and 6 bases from J, with 14 bases between. Here the CDR3 DNA reads TGCGCCAGCAGCCCGGTACAGGGAGTCAATGAGCAGTTCTTC. Amino acid sequence: CASSPVQGVNEQFF. The full variable domain, its missing parts supplied by reference TRBV5-1 and TRBJ2-1, is KAGVTQTPRYLIKTRGQQVTLSCSPISGHRSVSWYQQTPGQGLQFLFEYFSETQRNKGNFPGRFSGRQFSNSRSEMNVSTLELGDSALYLCASSPVQGVNEQFFGPGTRLTVL.

The J gene is TRBJ2-2, the V gene TRBV9; TRBD2 aligns across 9 bases. The length of the CDR3 is 14 residues. The germline gives CDR1 SGDLS, CDR2 YYNGEE. V was clipped by 6 bases and J by 1 base; unmatched bases: 1. CDR3 in DNA: TGTGCCAGCACTAGCGGGGTGAACACCGGGGAGCTGTTTTTT. Translating gives CASTSGVNTGELFF.

The table lists this clonotype with many counts. This chain uses TRBV4-3 with TRBJ2-7; the D call may be TRBD1 or TRBD2 (5 bases each). Germline V gene sequence: CDR1 LGHNA, CDR2 YSLEER. The V and J ends lost 1 base and 4 bases respectively, with 14 bases between them. The CDR3 runs 15 residues. The CDR3 DNA follows: TGCGCCAGCAGCCAAGTAGGCAGTGGGGGATACGAGCAGTACTTC. It is translated as CASSQVGSGGYEQYF.

This clonotype turned up a few times. The rearrangement links TRBV28 to TRBJ1-2; 8 bases match TRBD1. Germline V lookup: CDR1 MDHEN, CDR2 SYDVKM. With 6 bases clipped from V and 0 bases from J, the junction kept 15 bases outside the gene matches. There are 18 residues in the CDR3. CDR3 sequence: CASSRAAPTGGANYGYTF. CDR3 in DNA: TGTGCCAGCAGCCGCGCCGCTCCCACAGGGGGAGCTAACTATGGCTACACCTTC.

This clonotype appeared many times. This chain uses TRBV3-1 with TRBJ2-1, with D possibly matching TRBD1 (5 bases). The V gene lost 4 bases and the J gene lost 10 bases, with 14 bases spanning the gap. The CDR3 has 13 residues. Germline loops: CDR1 LGHDT, CDR2 YNNKEL (reference sequence). CDR3 nucleotides: TGTGCCAGCAGCCCTACTGCCGCAGGGGAGCAGTTCTTC. Protein product: CASSPTAAGEQFF.

The V gene is TRBV7-9, the J gene TRBJ1-6; D gene unclear. The CDR3 loop spans 13 amino acids. Germline lookup yields CDR1 SEHNR and CDR2 FQNEAQ (reference sequence). Trimming took 1 base from V and 12 from J, leaving 10 bases between them. In DNA, the CDR3 is TGTGCCAGCAGCTTAGGCTATGTGGGACCCCTCCACTTT. Encoded protein: CASSLGYVGPLHF.

The rearrangement links TRBV7-3 to TRBJ2-5; a weak D match, TRBD2 (6 bases). V dropped 2 bases and J dropped 1 base, with 11 bases sitting between them. The V gene's germline CDR1 is SGHTA and CDR2 FQGTGA. The CDR3 consists of 15 residues. CDR3 coding DNA: TGTGCCAGCAGCTTATCGCTAGCGACCCAAGAGACCCAGTACTTC. It yields the protein CASSLSLATQETQYF.